This T cell receptor (beta chain) was observed in a study of molecular identifiers for immune sequencing clone quantification. A remark on this clonotype: What it binds is not known. Since a much larger clone is just one base distant, this may be a read error.

Whole-study results and caveats: The sizes of highly expanded clones could be underestimated when identical TCR molecules share a barcode.

Previously described methods and listed TCR primers were used for bulk TCR libraries. TCRdb independently ran MiXCR on the PCR reads; one entry per CDR3 protein. This table has approximately 680,000 distinct CDR3 sequences, over 25% appearing once. Preparation of naive CD8 libraries involved about 19,000 to 1,100,000 sorted cells and 10%, 30% or 50% RNA. Germline lookup yields CDR1 MGHRA and CDR2 YSYEKL. The CDR3 runs to 13 residues. This chain links TRBV4-1 with TRBJ2-7; D possibly corresponds to TRBD1 (5 bases). This receptor was obtained from a human donor in good health. Some libraries in this study had Jurkat cell RNA spiked in. The specimen was naive CD8+ T cells from blood, with Jurkat cell RNA spiked in. Subset denoted: FACS-sorted CD8+CD4-CCR7+CD45RA+ naive T cells. CDR3 residues: CSSSQAGWYEQYF. Written as DNA, the CDR3 is TGCTCCAGCAGCCAGGCAGGGTGGTACGAGCAGTACTTC.